These 4 T cell receptor gamma chains came from one sample sequenced in a study of γδ T cells in repeated Plasmodium falciparum infection. Vgamma9/Vdelta2+ and Vdelta2-negative gammadelta T cells were flow-sorted from PBMC for bulk sequencing. TCRdb ran CATT on the multiplex PCR reads. This sample has around 27,000 gamma-chain clones, with roughly 1.4% found just once. Sequenced input: gamma-delta T cells from blood. These receptors were taken from a pool of human donors (malaria-infected and uninfected, not separated).

Ten or more counts support this clone. TCRdb's entry gives the protein of a much larger clone, which mismatches this DNA's translation at residue 7, likely from a read error; the protein reported here is translated from the DNA. The chain links TRGV9 to TRGJ1 or TRGJ2. Because TCRdb records no J gene, it was assigned here through a match of the DNA to germline. The CDR3 is made up of 15 amino acids. Trimming removed 6 bases from V and 3 bases from J; junction bases left unmatched: 14. Germline CDR1 GITISATS, CDR2 ISYDGTV (reference sequence). The CDR3 coding sequence is TGTGCCTTGTGGCAACTAGGGGGCTTTTATTATAAGAAACTCTTT. This gives the protein CALWQLGGFYYKKLF.

This clone showed up many times. A read error is possible here, since a much larger clone lies one base away. The chain joins TRGV5 to TRGJ1 or TRGJ2. The CDR3 extends over 11 amino acids. V lost 3 bases and J lost 4; bases outside the gene matches: 0. Germline CDR1 VINAFY, CDR2 YDVSNSKD. In DNA form, the CDR3 reads TGTGCCACCTGGGACTATTATAAGAAACTCTTT. It translates to CATWDYYKKLF.

This clone came up a few times. The protein given by TCRdb reflects a much larger clone and differs at residue 11 from this DNA's translation, likely from a read error; the protein shown is the DNA's translation. The V gene call reads TRGV2; no J gene was called. CDR3 length: 13 amino acids. From germline, CDR1 is EGSNGY and CDR2 YDSYNSKV. The CDR3 sequence is CATWDGQSYKELF. CDR3 nucleotides: TGTGCCACCTGGGACGGGCAAAGTTATAAGGAACTCTTT.

There are many counts of this clone. TCRdb's listed protein matches a much larger clone and diverges from this DNA's translation at residue 7, likely through a read error; the protein shown comes from the DNA. The genes are TRGV3 and TRGJP2. The CDR3 runs to 16 residues. CDR1 and CDR2 from the germline V gene are VTNTFY and YDVSTARD (reference sequence). After removal of 0 bases from V and 4 bases from J, the junction contained 8 bases not matched to a gene. CDR3 sequence reads: CATWDRPMNSDWIKTF. CDR3 in DNA: TGTGCCACCTGGGACAGGCCTATGAATAGTGATTGGATCAAGACGTTT.